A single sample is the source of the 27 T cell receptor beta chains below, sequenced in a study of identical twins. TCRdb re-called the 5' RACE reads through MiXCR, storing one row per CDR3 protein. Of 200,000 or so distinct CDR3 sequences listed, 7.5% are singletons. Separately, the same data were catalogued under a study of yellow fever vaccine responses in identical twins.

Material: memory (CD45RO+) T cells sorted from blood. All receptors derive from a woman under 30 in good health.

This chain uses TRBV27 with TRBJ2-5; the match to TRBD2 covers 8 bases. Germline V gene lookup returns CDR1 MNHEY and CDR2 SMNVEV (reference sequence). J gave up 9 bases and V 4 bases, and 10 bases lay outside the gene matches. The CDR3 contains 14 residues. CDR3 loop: CASSSPSTGGPQYF. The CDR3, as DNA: TGTGCCAGCAGTTCACCCTCGACGGGGGGGCCCCAGTACTTC.

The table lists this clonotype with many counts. The CDR3 nucleotides are TGTGCCAGCAGCCAAACAGATATAGGTGAAGCTTTCTTT. It codes for CASSQTDIGEAFF. The chain combines TRBV3-1 with TRBJ1-1; D gene uncertain. This CDR3 contains 13 residues. The germline V gene has CDR1 LGHDT and CDR2 YNNKEL (reference sequence). Trimming stripped 2 bases from V and 7 bases from J, with 11 bases between.

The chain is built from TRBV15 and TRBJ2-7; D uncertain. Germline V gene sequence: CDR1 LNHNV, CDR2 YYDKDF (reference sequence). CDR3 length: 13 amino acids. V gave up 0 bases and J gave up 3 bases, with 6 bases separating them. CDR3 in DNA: TGTGCCACCAGCAGAGACCAGTTCTACGAGCAGTACTTC. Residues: CATSRDQFYEQYF.

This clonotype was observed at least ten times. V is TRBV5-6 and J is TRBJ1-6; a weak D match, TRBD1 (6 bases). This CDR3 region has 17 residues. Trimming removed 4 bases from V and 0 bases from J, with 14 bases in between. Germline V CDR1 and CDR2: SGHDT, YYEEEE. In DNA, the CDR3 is TGTGCCAGCAGCAACCTGGACAGTAGCTCCTATAATTCACCCCTCCACTTT. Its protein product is CASSNLDSSSYNSPLHF.

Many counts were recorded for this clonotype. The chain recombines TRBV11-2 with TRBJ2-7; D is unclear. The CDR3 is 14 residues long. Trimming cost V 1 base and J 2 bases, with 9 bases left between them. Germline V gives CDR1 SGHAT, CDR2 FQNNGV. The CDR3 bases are TGTGCCAGCAGCTTAGGAGGTGTGACCTACGAGCAGTACTTC. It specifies CASSLGGVTYEQYF.

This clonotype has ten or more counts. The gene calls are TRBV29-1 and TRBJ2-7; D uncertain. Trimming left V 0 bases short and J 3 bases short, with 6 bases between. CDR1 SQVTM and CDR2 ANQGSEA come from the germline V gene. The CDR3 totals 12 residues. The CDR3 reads CSVEDAIYEQYF. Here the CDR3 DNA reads TGCAGCGTTGAAGATGCAATCTACGAGCAGTACTTC.

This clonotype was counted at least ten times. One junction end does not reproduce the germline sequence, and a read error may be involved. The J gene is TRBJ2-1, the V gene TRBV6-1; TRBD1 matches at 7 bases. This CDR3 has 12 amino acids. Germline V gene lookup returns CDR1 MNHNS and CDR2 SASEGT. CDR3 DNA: TGTGCCAGCAGTGAAGCGAAGCAGGGGGATGTTTTC. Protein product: CASSEAKQGDVF.

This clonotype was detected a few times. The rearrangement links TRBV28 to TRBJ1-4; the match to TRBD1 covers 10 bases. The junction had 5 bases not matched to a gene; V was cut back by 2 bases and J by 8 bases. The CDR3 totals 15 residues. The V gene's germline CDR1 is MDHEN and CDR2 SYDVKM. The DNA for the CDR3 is TGTGCCAGCAGTTTAGACAGGGGGCTTAACGAAAAACTGTTTTTT. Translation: CASSLDRGLNEKLFF.

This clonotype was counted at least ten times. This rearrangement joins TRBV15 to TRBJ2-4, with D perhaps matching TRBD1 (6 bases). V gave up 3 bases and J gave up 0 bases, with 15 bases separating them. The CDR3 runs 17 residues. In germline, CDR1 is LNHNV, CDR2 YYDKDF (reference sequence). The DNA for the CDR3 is TGTGCCACCAGCAGGGTACAGGGCGATATAGCCAAAAACATTCAGTACTTC. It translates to CATSRVQGDIAKNIQYF. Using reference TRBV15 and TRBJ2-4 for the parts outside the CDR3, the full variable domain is DAMVIQNPRYQVTQFGKPVTLSCSQTLNHNVMYWYQQKSSQAPKLLFHYYDKDFNNEADTPDNFQSRRPNTSFCFLDIRSPGLGDTAMYLCATSRVQGDIAKNIQYFGAGTRLSVL.

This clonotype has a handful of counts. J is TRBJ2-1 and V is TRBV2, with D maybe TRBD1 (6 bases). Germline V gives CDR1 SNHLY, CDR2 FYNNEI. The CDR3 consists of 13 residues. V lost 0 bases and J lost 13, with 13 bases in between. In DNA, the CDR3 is TGTGCCAGCAGTGAAGCGCTTCAGGGGCTTCAGTTCTTC. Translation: CASSEALQGLQFF.

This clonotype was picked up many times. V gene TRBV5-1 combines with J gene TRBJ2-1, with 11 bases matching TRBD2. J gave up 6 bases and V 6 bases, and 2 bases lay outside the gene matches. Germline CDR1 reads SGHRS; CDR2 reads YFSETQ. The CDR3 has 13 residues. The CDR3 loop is CASKLAGGNEQFF. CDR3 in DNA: TGCGCCAGCAAGCTAGCGGGAGGCAATGAGCAGTTCTTC.

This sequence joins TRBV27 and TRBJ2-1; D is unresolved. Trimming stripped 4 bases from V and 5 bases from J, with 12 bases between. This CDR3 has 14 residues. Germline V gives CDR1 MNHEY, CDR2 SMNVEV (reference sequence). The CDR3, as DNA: TGTGCCAGCAGTTCCCCCCGGTCCCACAATGAGCAGTTCTTC. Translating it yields CASSSPRSHNEQFF.

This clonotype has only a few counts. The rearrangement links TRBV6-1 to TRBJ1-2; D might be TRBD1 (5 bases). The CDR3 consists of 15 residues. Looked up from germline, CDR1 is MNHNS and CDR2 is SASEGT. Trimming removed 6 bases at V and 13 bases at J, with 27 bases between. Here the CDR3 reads CASSDTHSMGEGFTF. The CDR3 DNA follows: TGTGCCAGCAGCGACACTCACTCGATGGGGGAAGGATTCACCTTC.

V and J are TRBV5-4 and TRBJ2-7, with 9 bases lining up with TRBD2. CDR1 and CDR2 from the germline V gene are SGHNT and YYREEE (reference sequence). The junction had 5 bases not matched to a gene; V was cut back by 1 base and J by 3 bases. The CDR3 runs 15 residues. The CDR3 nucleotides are TGTGCCAGCAGCTTGTCGGCTAGCGGGGACTACGAGCAGTACTTC. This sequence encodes CASSLSASGDYEQYF.

CDR3 coding DNA: TGTGCCATCAGTGAGGGACAGGGGAACTATGGCTACACCTTC. It is translated as CAISEGQGNYGYTF. V usage is TRBV10-3 and J usage is TRBJ1-2, with 9 bases lining up with TRBD1. The CDR3 sequence is 14 residues long. CDR1 is ENHRY, CDR2 SYGVKD, per germline. J gave up 2 bases and V 2 bases, and 0 bases lay outside the gene matches.

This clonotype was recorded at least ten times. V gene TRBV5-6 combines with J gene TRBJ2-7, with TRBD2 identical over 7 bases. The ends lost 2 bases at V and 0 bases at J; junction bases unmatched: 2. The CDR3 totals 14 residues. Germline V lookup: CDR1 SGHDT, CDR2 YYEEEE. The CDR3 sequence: CASSLAGNSYEQYF. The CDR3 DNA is TGTGCCAGCAGCTTAGCGGGGAACTCCTACGAGCAGTACTTC.

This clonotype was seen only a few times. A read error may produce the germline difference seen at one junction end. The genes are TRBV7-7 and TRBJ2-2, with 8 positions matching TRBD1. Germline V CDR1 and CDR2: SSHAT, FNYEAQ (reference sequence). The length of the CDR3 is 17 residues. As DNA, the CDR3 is TGTGCTAGCAGCCGGGCCGGCGGACAGGGCGGAACCGGGGAGCTGTTTTTT. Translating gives CASSRAGGQGGTGELFF. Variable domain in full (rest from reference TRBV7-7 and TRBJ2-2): GAGVSQSPRYKVTKRGQDVTLRCDPISSHATLYWYQQALGQGPEFLTYFNYEAQPDKSGLPSDRFSAERPEGSISTLTIQRTEQRDSAMYRCASSRAGGQGGTGELFFGEGSRLTVL.

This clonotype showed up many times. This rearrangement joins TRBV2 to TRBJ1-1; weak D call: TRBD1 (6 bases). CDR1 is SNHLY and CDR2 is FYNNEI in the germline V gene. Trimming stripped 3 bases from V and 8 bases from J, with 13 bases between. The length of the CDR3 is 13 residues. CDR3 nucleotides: TGTGCCAGCAGTGAGCTTCTAGGGACAGAAGCTTTCTTT. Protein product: CASSELLGTEAFF.

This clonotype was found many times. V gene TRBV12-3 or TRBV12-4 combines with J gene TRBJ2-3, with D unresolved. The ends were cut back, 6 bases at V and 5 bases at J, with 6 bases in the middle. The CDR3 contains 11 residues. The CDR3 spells CASSQRDTQYF. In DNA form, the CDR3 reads TGTGCCAGCAGCCAGCGAGATACGCAGTATTTT.

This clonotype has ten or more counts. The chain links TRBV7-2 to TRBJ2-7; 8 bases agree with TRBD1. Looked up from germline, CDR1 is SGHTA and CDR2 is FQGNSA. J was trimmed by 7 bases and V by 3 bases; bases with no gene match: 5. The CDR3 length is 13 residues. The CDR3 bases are TGTGCCAGCAGCTTGGACAGGGTTCGGGAGCAGTACTTC. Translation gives CASSLDRVREQYF.

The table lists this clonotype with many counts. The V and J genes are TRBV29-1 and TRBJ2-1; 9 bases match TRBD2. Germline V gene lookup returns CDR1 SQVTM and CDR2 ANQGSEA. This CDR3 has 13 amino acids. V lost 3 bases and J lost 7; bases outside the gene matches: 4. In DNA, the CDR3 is TGCAGCGTTGATTTTGCGGGAGGGAATGAGCAGTTCTTC. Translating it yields CSVDFAGGNEQFF.

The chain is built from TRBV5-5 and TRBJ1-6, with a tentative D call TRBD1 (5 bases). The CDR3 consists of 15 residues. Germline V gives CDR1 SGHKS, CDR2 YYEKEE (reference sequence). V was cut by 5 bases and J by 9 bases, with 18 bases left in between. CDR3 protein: CASSHRGDGGSPLHF. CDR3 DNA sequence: TGTGCCAGCAGTCATCGGGGGGACGGTGGTTCACCCCTCCACTTT.

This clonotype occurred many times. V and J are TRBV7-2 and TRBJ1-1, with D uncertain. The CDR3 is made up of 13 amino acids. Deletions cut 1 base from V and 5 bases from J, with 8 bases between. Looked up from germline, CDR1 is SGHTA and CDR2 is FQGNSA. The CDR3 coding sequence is TGTGCCAGCAGCTTAGGCCGAACGACTGAAGCTTTCTTT. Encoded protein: CASSLGRTTEAFF. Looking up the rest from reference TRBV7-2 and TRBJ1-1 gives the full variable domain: GAGVSQSPSNKVTEKGKDVELRCDPISGHTALYWYRQSLGQGLEFLIYFQGNSAPDKSGLPSDRFSAERTGGSVSTLTIQRTQQEDSAVYLCASSLGRTTEAFFGQGTRLTVV.

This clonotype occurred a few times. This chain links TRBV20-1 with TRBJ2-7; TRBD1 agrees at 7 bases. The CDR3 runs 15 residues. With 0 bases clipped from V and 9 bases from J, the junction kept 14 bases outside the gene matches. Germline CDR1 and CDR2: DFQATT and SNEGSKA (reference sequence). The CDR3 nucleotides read TGCAGTGCTAGAGACCACGGGGACAGATCCTACTTGCAGTACTTC. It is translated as CSARDHGDRSYLQYF.

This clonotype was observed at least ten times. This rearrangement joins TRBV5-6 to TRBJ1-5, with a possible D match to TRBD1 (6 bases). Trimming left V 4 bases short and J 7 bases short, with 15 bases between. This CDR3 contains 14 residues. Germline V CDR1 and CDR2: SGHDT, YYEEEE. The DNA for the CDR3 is TGTGCCAGCAGCACCAGGGCGCAGGGGCAGCCCCAGCATTTT. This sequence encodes CASSTRAQGQPQHF.

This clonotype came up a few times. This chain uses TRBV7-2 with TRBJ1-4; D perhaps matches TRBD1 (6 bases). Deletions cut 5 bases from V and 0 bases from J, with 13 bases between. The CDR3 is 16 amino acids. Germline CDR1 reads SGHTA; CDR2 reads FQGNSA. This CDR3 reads CASSPPGQPTNEKLFF. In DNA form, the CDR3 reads TGTGCCAGCAGCCCTCCCGGACAGCCAACTAATGAAAAACTGTTTTTT.

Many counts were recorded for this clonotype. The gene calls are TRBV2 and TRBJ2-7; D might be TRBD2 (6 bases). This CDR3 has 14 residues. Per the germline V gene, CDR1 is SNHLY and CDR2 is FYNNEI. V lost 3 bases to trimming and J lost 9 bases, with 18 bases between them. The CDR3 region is CASSEASAPYSQYF. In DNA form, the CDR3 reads TGTGCCAGCAGTGAGGCTAGCGCTCCTTACTCGCAGTACTTC.